The rows below give T cell receptor beta chains drawn from one sample of a study of blood T cell repertoires in COVID-19. Measured with immunoSEQ multiplex PCR; TCRdb has only the in-frame clones, and not every one. The sample holds just under 350,000 clones; 80% to 90% are singletons and the top ten take approximately 3.1%. What was sequenced was peripheral blood. The receptors originated from a man between 25 and 39 years old with active or convalescent COVID-19. The CDR3 runs from the conserved cysteine through the conserved F or W. Fields, in order: J gene, V gene, D gene, clone size, CDR3 protein, CDR3 DNA. A D gene is named only where the DNA matches it firmly. Clone size, where shown, is once, few, many, or a class for clones that have expanded.

j_call: TRBJ2-7; v_call: TRBV4-2; d_call: TRBD2; clone_size: many; cdr3_aa: CASSQERTVAGGAYEQYF; cdr3_nt: TGTGCCAGCAGCCAGGAGAGGACCGTCGCGGGAGGCGCCTACGAGCAGTACTTC
j_call: TRBJ2-7; v_call: TRBV15; d_call: .; clone_size: few; cdr3_aa: CATSRDGEGHVYEQYF; cdr3_nt: TGTGCCACCAGCAGAGATGGAGAAGGCCACGTCTACGAGCAGTACTTC
j_call: TRBJ2-7; v_call: TRBV12-3/TRBV12-4; d_call: .; clone_size: .; cdr3_aa: CASNYGPGLEQYF; cdr3_nt: TGTGCCAGCAATTACGGGCCGGGGTTAGAGCAGTACTTC
j_call: TRBJ2-5; v_call: TRBV7-9; d_call: TRBD2; clone_size: once; cdr3_aa: CASSLGLAAETQYF; cdr3_nt: TGTGCCAGCAGCTTAGGACTAGCGGCAGAGACCCAGTACTTC
j_call: TRBJ1-4; v_call: TRBV5-5; d_call: TRBD1; clone_size: .; cdr3_aa: CASRPGTGGFATNEKLFF; cdr3_nt: TGTGCCAGCAGACCCGGGACAGGGGGATTTGCAACTAATGAAAAACTGTTTTTT
j_call: TRBJ2-7; v_call: TRBV11-2; d_call: .; clone_size: .; cdr3_aa: CASSLNRASSYEQYF; cdr3_nt: TGTGCCAGCAGCTTAAACAGGGCGAGCTCCTACGAGCAGTACTTC
j_call: TRBJ1-3; v_call: TRBV10-1; d_call: TRBD1; clone_size: .; cdr3_aa: CASRARDRERSRSGNTIYF; cdr3_nt: TGCGCCAGCAGGGCCCGGGACAGGGAAAGGAGCCGCTCTGGAAACACCATATATTTT
j_call: TRBJ2-7; v_call: TRBV18; d_call: TRBD2; clone_size: .; cdr3_aa: CASSPSGRAYEQYF; cdr3_nt: TGTGCCAGCTCACCCAGCGGGAGAGCCTACGAGCAGTACTTC
j_call: TRBJ2-1; v_call: TRBV7-2; d_call: TRBD1; clone_size: .; cdr3_aa: CASSLQGAIYNEQFF; cdr3_nt: TGTGCCAGCAGCTTACAGGGGGCGATCTACAATGAGCAGTTCTTC
j_call: TRBJ2-3; v_call: TRBV4-3; d_call: .; clone_size: .; cdr3_aa: CASSQEYSSTDTQYF; cdr3_nt: TGCGCCAGCAGCCAAGAGTACTCTAGCACAGATACGCAGTATTTT
j_call: TRBJ2-7; v_call: TRBV6-5; d_call: .; clone_size: .; cdr3_aa: CASGSGEQYF; cdr3_nt: TGTGCCAGCGGGAGTGGTGAGCAGTACTTC
j_call: TRBJ2-1; v_call: TRBV4-1; d_call: TRBD2; clone_size: few; cdr3_aa: CASSPWGIAGGPEQFF; cdr3_nt: TGCGCCAGCAGCCCTTGGGGGATAGCGGGGGGGCCTGAGCAGTTCTTC
j_call: TRBJ1-6; v_call: TRBV4-3; d_call: .; clone_size: once; cdr3_aa: CASSQEGPGAAYNSPLHF; cdr3_nt: TGCGCCAGCAGCCAAGAGGGGCCAGGGGCGGCTTATAATTCACCCCTCCACTTT
j_call: TRBJ1-1; v_call: TRBV6-2/TRBV6-3; d_call: .; clone_size: .; cdr3_aa: CASSYSRQGITEAFF; cdr3_nt: TGTGCCAGCAGTTACTCAAGGCAGGGGATAACTGAAGCTTTCTTT
j_call: TRBJ1-2; v_call: TRBV27; d_call: TRBD1; clone_size: .; cdr3_aa: CASSPAPTGVNYGYTF; cdr3_nt: TGTGCCAGCAGCCCCGCCCCGACAGGGGTCAACTATGGCTACACCTTC
j_call: TRBJ2-1; v_call: TRBV5-4; d_call: TRBD1; clone_size: .; cdr3_aa: CASTLPGQGRDEQFF; cdr3_nt: TGTGCCAGCACATTACCGGGACAGGGACGAGATGAGCAGTTCTTC
j_call: TRBJ2-3; v_call: TRBV7-3; d_call: TRBD2; clone_size: once; cdr3_aa: CASRAGGSADTQYF; cdr3_nt: TGTGCCAGCCGAGCAGGCGGGAGCGCAGATACGCAGTATTTT
j_call: TRBJ2-2; v_call: TRBV5-1; d_call: .; clone_size: .; cdr3_aa: CASSLGLGGELFF; cdr3_nt: TGCGCCAGCAGCTTGGGTCTCGGTGGGGAGCTGTTTTTT
j_call: TRBJ1-2; v_call: TRBV5-4; d_call: .; clone_size: few; cdr3_aa: CASSSTGDPLYGYTF; cdr3_nt: TGTGCCAGCAGCTCAACAGGTGATCCCCTCTATGGCTACACCTTC
j_call: TRBJ1-5; v_call: TRBV6-2/TRBV6-3; d_call: .; clone_size: .; cdr3_aa: CASSWVAGGNQPQHF; cdr3_nt: TGTGCCAGCAGTTGGGTGGCGGGAGGAAATCAGCCCCAGCATTTT
j_call: TRBJ1-1; v_call: TRBV28; d_call: .; clone_size: .; cdr3_aa: CASSFLIAAQNTEAFF; cdr3_nt: TGTGCCAGCAGTTTCCTTATTGCTGCACAGAACACTGAAGCTTTCTTT
j_call: TRBJ1-6; v_call: TRBV18; d_call: TRBD1; clone_size: .; cdr3_aa: CASSEDRGSYSPLHF; cdr3_nt: TGTGCCAGCTCGGAGGACAGGGGGTCCTATTCACCCCTCCACTTT